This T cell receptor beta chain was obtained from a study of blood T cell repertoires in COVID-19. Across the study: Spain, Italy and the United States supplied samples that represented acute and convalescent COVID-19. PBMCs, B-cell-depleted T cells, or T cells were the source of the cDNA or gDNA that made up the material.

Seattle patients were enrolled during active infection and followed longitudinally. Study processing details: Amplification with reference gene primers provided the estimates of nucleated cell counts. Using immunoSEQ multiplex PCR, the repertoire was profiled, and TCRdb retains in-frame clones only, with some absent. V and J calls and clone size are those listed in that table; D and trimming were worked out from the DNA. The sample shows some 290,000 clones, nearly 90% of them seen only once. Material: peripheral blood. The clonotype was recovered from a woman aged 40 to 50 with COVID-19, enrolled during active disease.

The CDR3 sequence is CASSSPRHHYGYTF. The DNA for the CDR3 is TGTGCCAGCAGCTCGCCGAGACACCACTATGGCTACACCTTC. The chain uses TRBV11-2 and TRBJ1-2; D unresolved. Germline CDR1 is SGHAT and CDR2 is FQNNGV. Trimming left V 4 bases short and J 3 bases short, with 12 bases between. This CDR3 region has 14 residues.